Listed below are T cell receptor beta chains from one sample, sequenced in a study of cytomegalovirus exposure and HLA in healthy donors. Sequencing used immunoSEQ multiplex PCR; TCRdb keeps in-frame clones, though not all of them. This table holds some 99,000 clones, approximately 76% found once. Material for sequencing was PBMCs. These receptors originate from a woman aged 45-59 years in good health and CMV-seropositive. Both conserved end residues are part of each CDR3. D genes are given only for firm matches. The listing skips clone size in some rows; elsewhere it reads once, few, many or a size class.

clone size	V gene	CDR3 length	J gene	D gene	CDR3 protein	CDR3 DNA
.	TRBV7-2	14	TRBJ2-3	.	CASSLGRGSYTQYF	TGTGCCAGCAGCCTCGGACGGGGAAGTTATACGCAGTATTTT
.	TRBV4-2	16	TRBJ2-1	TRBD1	CASSQERAGGRDEQFF	TGTGCCAGCAGCCAAGAAAGGGCAGGGGGCAGGGATGAGCAGTTCTTC
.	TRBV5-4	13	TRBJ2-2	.	CASSPSGAGELFF	TGTGCCAGCAGTCCTTCAGGGGCCGGGGAGCTGTTTTTT
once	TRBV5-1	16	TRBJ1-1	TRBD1	CASSFTGGSQGPEAFF	TGCGCCAGCAGCTTTACAGGGGGCTCCCAGGGGCCTGAAGCTTTCTTT
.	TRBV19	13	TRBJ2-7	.	CASMGGGPYEQYF	TGTGCCAGTATGGGCGGGGGCCCCTACGAGCAGTACTTC
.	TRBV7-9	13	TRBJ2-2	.	CSSSYSNTGELFF	TGTTCCAGCAGCTACAGCAACACCGGGGAGCTGTTTTTT
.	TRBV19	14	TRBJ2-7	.	CASSNLGGSYEQYF	TGTGCCAGTAGTAATCTGGGGGGATCCTACGAGCAGTACTTC
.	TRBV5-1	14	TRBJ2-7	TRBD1	CASSRGQPSYEQYF	TGCGCCAGCAGCAGGGGACAGCCCTCCTACGAGCAGTACTTC
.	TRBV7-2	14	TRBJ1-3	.	CASSLGNSGNTIYF	TGTGCCAGCAGCCTCGGGAACTCTGGAAACACCATATATTTT
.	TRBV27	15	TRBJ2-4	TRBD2	CASSFSGLAQNIQYF	TGTGCCAGCAGTTTCTCTGGACTAGCCCAAAACATTCAGTACTTC
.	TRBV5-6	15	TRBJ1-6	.	CASSSLPGGRSPLHF	TGTGCCAGCAGCTCCCTTCCGGGGGGACGCTCACCCCTCCACTTT
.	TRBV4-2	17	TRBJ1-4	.	CASSQEGTTATNEKLFF	TGTGCCAGCAGCCAAGAAGGGACTACTGCAACTAATGAAAAACTGTTTTTT
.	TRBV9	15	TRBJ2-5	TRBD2	CASSGTSGRAETQYF	TGTGCCAGCAGTGGGACTAGCGGGAGGGCAGAGACCCAGTACTTC
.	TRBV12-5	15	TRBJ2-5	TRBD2	CASGVRLAGVETQYF	TGTGCTAGTGGTGTCCGACTAGCGGGAGTAGAGACCCAGTACTTC
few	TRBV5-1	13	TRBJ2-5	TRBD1	CASRTGSKETQYF	TGCGCCAGCCGGACAGGAAGCAAAGAGACCCAGTACTTC
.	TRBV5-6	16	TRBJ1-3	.	CASSLGFGQTGNTIYF	TGTGCCAGCAGCTTGGGTTTCGGACAAACTGGAAACACCATATATTTT
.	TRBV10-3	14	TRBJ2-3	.	CATRVGRDADTQYF	TGTGCCACCCGAGTGGGGCGGGATGCAGATACGCAGTATTTT
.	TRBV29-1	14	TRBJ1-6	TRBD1	CSVKAGTGNSPLHF	TGCAGCGTTAAGGCCGGGACAGGGAATTCACCCCTCCACTTT
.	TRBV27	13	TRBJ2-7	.	CASSLGHLYEQYF	TGTGCCAGCAGTTTAGGACATCTTTACGAGCAGTACTTC
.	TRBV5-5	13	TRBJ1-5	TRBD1	CASSSTGDQPQHF	TGTGCCAGCAGCTCGACAGGGGACCAGCCCCAGCATTTT
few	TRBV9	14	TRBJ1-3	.	CASSPTGTGNTIYF	TGTGCCAGCAGCCCCACAGGTACTGGAAACACCATATATTTT
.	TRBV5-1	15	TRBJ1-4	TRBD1	CASSWGDRGEEKLFF	TGCGCCAGCAGCTGGGGGGACAGGGGCGAAGAAAAACTGTTTTTT
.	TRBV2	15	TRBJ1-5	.	CASSEGRQGNQPQHF	TGTGCCAGCAGTGAAGGGCGACAGGGCAATCAGCCCCAGCATTTT
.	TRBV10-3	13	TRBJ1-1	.	CAISDSLNTEAFF	TGTGCCATTTCGGACAGCTTGAACACTGAAGCTTTCTTT
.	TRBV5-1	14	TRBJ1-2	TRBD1	CASSLWDRGTGYTF	TGCGCCAGCAGCTTGTGGGACAGGGGGACCGGCTACACCTTC
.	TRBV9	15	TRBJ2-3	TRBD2	CASSPGGVGTDTQYF	TGTGCCAGCAGCCCCGGGGGGGTAGGCACAGATACGCAGTATTTT
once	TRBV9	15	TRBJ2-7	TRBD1	CASSQGGTGAYEQYF	TGTGCCAGCAGCCAAGGGGGGACAGGGGCCTACGAGCAGTACTTC
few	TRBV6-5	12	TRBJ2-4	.	CASSSAGNSQYF	TGTGCCAGCAGTTCCGCGGGGAACAGTCAGTACTTC